This T cell receptor (beta chain) was retrieved from a study of CD8 T cells in Susac syndrome. Study details: Among sequenced Susac syndrome patients, 5 or 6 had active disease and roughly eight were in remission.

Comment on this clonotype: What it binds is unknown.

When the RNA was reverse transcribed, random hexamers were used with an input of roughly 0.45 to 1 ug. MiXCR was run by TCRdb on the immunoSEQ multiplex PCR reads, yielding one entry per CDR3 protein. Of about 120,000 distinct CDR3 sequences listed, over 85% are singletons. General observations from the study: As the study acknowledged, the number of individuals in its TCR sequencing and HLA analysis was relatively small. Clonal expansion of CD8+ cells in Susac peaked in TEMRA cells (and in active patients).

In contrast to the negatively isolated CD8+ and CD4+ T cells, TEMRA cells were FACS-enriched. Germline-derived CDR1 and CDR2 are MNHEY and SVGAGI. The CDR3 has 13 residues. The ends lost 2 bases at V and 8 bases at J; junction bases unmatched: 3. Source material: CD8+ T cells from PBMCs. V and J are TRBV6-5 and TRBJ2-1, with 7 nucleotides matching TRBD2. The source is a human donor with Susac syndrome. CDR3 DNA: TGTGCCAGCAGTTACGGACTAGGTTATGAGCAGTTCTTC. Protein product: CASSYGLGYEQFF.